Below, 17 T cell receptor beta chains from the same sample are listed, as sequenced in a study of control samples from healthy donors and cancer patients. TCRdb keeps only in-frame clones here, not all; method: immunoSEQ multiplex PCR. The top ten hold roughly a third of the sample, which has about 3,000 clones, around 94% seen once. The sequenced sample was PBMCs. The origin of the receptors is a man between 65 and 79 years old with lung cancer.

Comments on this clone: An end of the junction does not agree with germline; a read error may underlie this. The genes are TRBV7-7 and TRBJ2-3, with D hard to call. CDR3 length: 13 amino acids. In germline, CDR1 is SSHAT, CDR2 FNYEAQ (reference sequence). CDR3 loop: CASSLIHADTQYF. CDR3 DNA: TGTGCTAGCAGTTTAATACACGCAGATACGCAGTATTTT.

CDR3 amino acids: CASSPQGANTEAFF. CDR3 DNA: TGTGCCAGCAGTCCACAGGGGGCGAACACTGAAGCTTTCTTT. This sequence joins TRBV6-5 and TRBJ1-1; the match to TRBD1 covers 9 bases. V was pared by 5 bases and J by 1 base, with 2 bases of the junction left unmatched. CDR1 is MNHEY, CDR2 SVGAGI, per germline. The CDR3 totals 14 residues.

The chain is built from TRBV5-3 and TRBJ2-7; D assignment may be TRBD1 or TRBD2 (5 bases each). TRBV5-3 counts as an open reading frame of uncertain function. The V gene lost 1 base and the J gene lost 0 bases, with 20 bases spanning the gap. The length of the CDR3 is 18 residues. The CDR3 is CARSLKSTGTLSSYEQYF. The CDR3 bases are TGTGCCAGAAGCTTGAAAAGCACCGGGACCCTGAGCTCCTACGAGCAGTACTTC.

This clone showed up just once. CDR3 sequence (DNA): TGTGCCAGCAGCTTAGACGGGACGGTCTATGGCTACACCTTC. The encoded protein is CASSLDGTVYGYTF. J is TRBJ1-2 and V is TRBV7-8; D may be TRBD1 (5 bases). CDR1 and CDR2 from the germline V gene are SGHVS and FQNEAQ. Trimming shortened V by 1 base and J by 4 bases, and 10 bases separated the two germline ends. The CDR3 runs to 14 residues.

The genes are TRBV11-2 and TRBJ1-3; tentatively, D is TRBD1 (5 bases). The CDR3 length is 17 residues. CDR1 is SGHAT, CDR2 FQNNGV, per germline. V was shortened by 3 bases and J by 0 bases, with 15 bases between the two germline ends. CDR3 loop: CASSLDLPGTSGNTIYF. The DNA of the CDR3 is TGTGCCAGCAGCTTGGACCTGCCAGGGACCTCTGGAAACACCATATATTTT.

About this clone: In the same sample, other DNA sequences code for this CDR3. The CDR3 is CASSPLGGLGYEQYF. CDR3 bases: TGTGCCAGCAGTCCCCTGGGAGGACTAGGCTACGAGCAGTACTTC. V and J are TRBV27 and TRBJ2-7, with 7 bases identical to TRBD2. Per the germline V gene, CDR1 is MNHEY and CDR2 is SMNVEV (reference sequence). The CDR3 has 15 amino acids. V lost 5 bases, J lost 3 bases, and 10 bases stayed unmatched.

The chain links TRBV7-8 to TRBJ1-6, with a weak D call TRBD1 (6 bases). Deletions cut 1 base from V and 6 bases from J, with 7 bases between. CDR1 and CDR2 (germline): SGHVS, FQNEAQ. CDR3 size: 14 residues. The DNA for the CDR3 is TGTGCCAGCAGCTTAGGGACAGCTAATTCACCCCTCCACTTT. Its protein is CASSLGTANSPLHF. The full variable domain, in which reference TRBV7-8 and TRBJ1-6 provide the parts outside the CDR3, is GAGVSQSPRYKVAKRGQDVALRCDPISGHVSLFWYQQALGQGPEFLTYFQNEAQLDKSGLPSDRFFAERPEGSVSTLKIQRTQQEDSAVYLCASSLGTANSPLHFGNGTRLTVT.

The J gene is TRBJ2-1, the V gene TRBV4-2; 10 bases agree with TRBD1. CDR1 and CDR2 (germline): LGHNA, YNFKEQ. The CDR3 consists of 17 residues. V was pared by 4 bases and J by 4 bases, with 10 bases of the junction left unmatched. In DNA form, the CDR3 reads TGTGCCAGCAGCCCCAACACCCGGACAGGGGGATACAATGAGCAGTTCTTC. It specifies CASSPNTRTGGYNEQFF.

The chain uses TRBV29-1 and TRBJ1-5; a possible D gene is TRBD1 (5 bases). Germline V gene sequence: CDR1 SQVTM, CDR2 ANQGSEA. The germline V and J ends were trimmed by 4 bases and 8 bases, with 15 bases remaining between them. This CDR3 has 13 residues. CDR3 amino acids: CSVADTHVEPQHF. DNA of the CDR3: TGCAGCGTTGCGGACACCCACGTCGAGCCCCAGCATTTT.

The chain couples TRBV24-1 to TRBJ1-5, with 9 bases that match TRBD1. From germline, CDR1 is KGHDR and CDR2 SFDVKD. The CDR3 consists of 15 residues. Unmatched junction bases numbered 5, after V lost 4 bases and J lost 5 bases. The CDR3, as DNA: TGTGCCACCAGTGACCCGCGGACAGGGGATCAGCCCCAGCATTTT. It is translated as CATSDPRTGDQPQHF.

The chain combines TRBV14 with TRBJ2-3; D might be TRBD1 (7 bases). This CDR3 has 15 amino acids. The V end lost 0 bases, the J end lost 6 bases, and 13 bases lay between the germline ends. CDR1 is SGHDN and CDR2 is FVKESK in the germline V gene. The CDR3 is CASSQEVRGRDTQYF. As DNA, the CDR3 is TGTGCCAGCAGCCAAGAGGTCAGGGGGAGGGATACGCAGTATTTT.

As DNA, the CDR3 is TGTGCCAGCAGCTTATTCAGCGGGGGGACTAGCACAGATACGCAGTATTTT. Translated: CASSLFSGGTSTDTQYF. This rearrangement joins TRBV7-3 to TRBJ2-3; 9 bases are shared with TRBD2. Losses at the gene ends were 2 bases for V and 0 bases for J; bases not matched to a gene: 6. Germline CDR1 and CDR2: SGHTA and FQGTGA. This CDR3 region has 17 residues.

The chain recombines TRBV7-9 with TRBJ1-5; a possible D gene is TRBD1 (5 bases). Germline assignment: CDR1 SEHNR and CDR2 FQNEAQ (reference sequence). V was cut by 5 bases and J by 0 bases, with 8 bases left in between. This CDR3 spans 14 amino acids. The CDR3 DNA reads TGTGCCAGCAGCAGTGACAGTAGCAATCAGCCCCAGCATTTT. Amino acids: CASSSDSSNQPQHF. Variable domain in full (rest from reference TRBV7-9 and TRBJ1-5): DTGVSQNPRHKITKRGQNVTFRCDPISEHNRLYWYRQTLGQGPEFLTYFQNEAQLEKSRLLSDRFSAERPKGSFSTLEIQRTEQGDSAMYLCASSSDSSNQPQHFGDGTRLSIL.

This rearrangement joins TRBV11-2 to TRBJ2-2, with 7 bases identical to TRBD2. V lost 2 bases, J lost 8 bases, and 5 bases stayed unmatched. Germline CDR1 reads SGHAT; CDR2 reads FQNNGV. The CDR3 runs to 14 residues. Here the CDR3 DNA reads TGTGCCAGCAGCTTATCGGGGGGAACAGGGGAGCTGTTTTTT. It yields the protein CASSLSGGTGELFF.

This chain joins TRBV7-9 and TRBJ1-5; no firm D call. V gave up 3 bases and J gave up 2 bases, with 8 bases separating them. This CDR3 is built from 14 residues. Germline-derived CDR1 and CDR2 are SEHNR and FQNEAQ (reference sequence). This CDR3 reads CASSFDGGNQPQHF. CDR3 in DNA: TGTGCCAGCAGCTTCGACGGTGGCAATCAGCCCCAGCATTTT.

This clone was seen only once. The J gene is TRBJ1-1, the V gene TRBV27; 8 positions agree with TRBD1. Germline CDR1 MNHEY, CDR2 SMNVEV (reference sequence). The CDR3 runs 14 residues. With V trimmed by 4 bases and J by 1 base, 2 bases remained unmatched. CDR3 in amino acids: CASSSRGRNTEAFF. The CDR3 nucleotides are TGTGCCAGCAGTTCCAGGGGGCGGAACACTGAAGCTTTCTTT.

This chain connects TRBV30 to TRBJ1-4; D possibly corresponds to TRBD1 (5 bases). Germline V gives CDR1 GTSNPN, CDR2 SVGIG (reference sequence). This CDR3 comprises 13 residues. CDR3 region: CAGGVGANEKLFF. In nucleotides, the CDR3 is TGTGCTGGGGGTGTCGGGGCTAATGAAAAACTGTTTTTT.